This T cell receptor beta chain was identified in a study of blood T cell repertoires in COVID-19. In the study's own analysis: Nucleated cell number was recorded as an estimate derived from reference gene primer amplification. Only in-frame clones appear in the TCRdb table, and some are missing; sequencing was by immunoSEQ multiplex PCR. V and J calls and clone size follow that table, whereas D and trimming were derived from the DNA. The sample lists more than 20,000 clones, over 70% occurring once. The sample holds a few counts of this clone. After removal of 2 bases from V and 2 bases from J, the junction contained 4 bases not matched to a gene. The CDR3 is 16 amino acids. CDR1 and CDR2 (germline): MNHEY, SMNVEV (reference sequence).

This chain connects TRBV27 to TRBJ2-7, with TRBD2 matching over 12 bases. The sample taken for sequencing was peripheral blood. This TCR was recovered from a middle-aged man with active or convalescent COVID-19. The CDR3 spells CASSLLLAGGPYEQYF. The CDR3 DNA sequence: TGTGCCAGCAGTTTACTGCTAGCGGGAGGGCCCTACGAGCAGTACTTC.